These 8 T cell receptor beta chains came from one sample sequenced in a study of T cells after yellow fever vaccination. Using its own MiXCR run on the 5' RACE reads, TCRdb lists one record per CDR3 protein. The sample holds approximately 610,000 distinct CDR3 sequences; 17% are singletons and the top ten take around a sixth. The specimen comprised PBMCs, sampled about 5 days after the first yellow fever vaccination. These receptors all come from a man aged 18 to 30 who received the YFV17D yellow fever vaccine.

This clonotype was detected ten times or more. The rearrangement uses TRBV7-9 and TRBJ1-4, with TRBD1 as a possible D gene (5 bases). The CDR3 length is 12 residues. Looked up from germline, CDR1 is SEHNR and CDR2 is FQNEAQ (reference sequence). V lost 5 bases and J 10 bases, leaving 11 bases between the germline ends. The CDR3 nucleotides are TGTGCCAGCAGCCTGGGACCCGGAAAACTGTTTTTT. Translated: CASSLGPGKLFF.

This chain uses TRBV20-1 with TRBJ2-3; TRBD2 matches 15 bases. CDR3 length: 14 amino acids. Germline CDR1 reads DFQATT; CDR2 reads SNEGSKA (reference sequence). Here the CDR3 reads CCPRTSGGADTQYF. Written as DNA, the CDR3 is TGCTGTCCTAGGACTAGCGGGGGGGCCGATACGCAGTATTTT.

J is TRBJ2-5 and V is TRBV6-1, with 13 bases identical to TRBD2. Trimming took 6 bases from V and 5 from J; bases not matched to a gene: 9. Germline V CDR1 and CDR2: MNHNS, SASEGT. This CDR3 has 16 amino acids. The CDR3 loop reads CASRPTSGGPLETQYF. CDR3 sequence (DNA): TGTGCCAGCAGGCCGACTAGCGGGGGGCCCCTCGAGACCCAGTACTTC.

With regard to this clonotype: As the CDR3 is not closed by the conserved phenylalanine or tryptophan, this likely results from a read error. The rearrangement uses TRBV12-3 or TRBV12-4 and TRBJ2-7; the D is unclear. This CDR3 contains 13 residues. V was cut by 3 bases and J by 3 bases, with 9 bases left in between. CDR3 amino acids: CASSFFGSYEQYS. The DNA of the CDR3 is TGTGCCAGCAGTTTTTTCGGAAGCTACGAGCAGTACTCC.

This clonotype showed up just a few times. CDR3 DNA sequence: TGTGCCAGCAGCCGTTTCGACCGCGTTACGAACACTGAAGCTTTCTTT. This encodes CASSRFDRVTNTEAFF. V usage is TRBV5-4 and J usage is TRBJ1-1; D gene ambiguous. Trimming pared 4 bases from V and 1 base from J, leaving 17 bases between. Looked up from germline, CDR1 is SGHNT and CDR2 is YYREEE (reference sequence). The CDR3 length is 16 residues.

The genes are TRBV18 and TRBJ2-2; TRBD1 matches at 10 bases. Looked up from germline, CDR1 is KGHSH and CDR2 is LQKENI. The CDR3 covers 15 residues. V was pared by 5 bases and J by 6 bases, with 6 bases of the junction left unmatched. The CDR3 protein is CASSKTGGGPGELFF. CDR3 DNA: TGTGCCAGCTCAAAGACAGGGGGCGGCCCCGGGGAGCTGTTTTTT.

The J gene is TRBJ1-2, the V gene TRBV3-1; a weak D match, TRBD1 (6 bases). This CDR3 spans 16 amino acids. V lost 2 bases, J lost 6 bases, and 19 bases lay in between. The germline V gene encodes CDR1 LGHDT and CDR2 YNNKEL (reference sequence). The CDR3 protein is CASSQTGRDNQHGYTF. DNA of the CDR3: TGTGCCAGCAGCCAAACAGGACGGGACAACCAACATGGCTACACCTTC.

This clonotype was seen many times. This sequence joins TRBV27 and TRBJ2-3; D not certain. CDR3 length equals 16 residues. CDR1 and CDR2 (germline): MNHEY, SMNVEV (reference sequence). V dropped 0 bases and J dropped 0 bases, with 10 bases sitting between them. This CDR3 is CASSLSPVASTDTQYF. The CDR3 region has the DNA TGTGCCAGCAGTTTATCCCCCGTAGCTAGCACAGATACGCAGTATTTT.